Listed below are T cell receptor beta chains from one sample, sequenced in a study of identical twins. TCRdb reprocessed the 5' RACE reads with MiXCR, giving one entry per CDR3 protein. The repertoire holds 310,000 or so distinct CDR3 sequences, with around 9.7% as singletons. This sample also belongs to another study, concerning yellow fever vaccine responses in identical twins.

Source material: CD8+ T cells sorted from blood. The receptors originated from a woman aged 18-29 years in good health. CDR3s include the opening cysteine and the closing phenylalanine or tryptophan. The order of the fields is D gene, clone size, J gene, V gene, CDR3 DNA, CDR3 protein. The D gene is left open where the match is weak. Expanded clones get a size class; other rows say once, few or many, or leave the size out.

TRBD1	-	TRBJ2-7	TRBV27	TGTGCCAGCAGCCCCCTCACGGACAGGGGCCACGAGCAGTACTTC	CASSPLTDRGHEQYF
-	many	TRBJ2-7	TRBV9	TGTGCCAGCAGCGTATCATCCGTCTCGGGCGAGCAGTACTTC	CASSVSSVSGEQYF
-	-	TRBJ2-2	TRBV19	TGTGCCACGACTACAGGGCGGACCGGGGAGCTGTTTTTT	CATTTGRTGELFF
-	-	TRBJ1-1	TRBV4-1	TGCGCCAGCAGCCACCTCGGCGAGGGCGGTCCAGCTTTCTTT	CASSHLGEGGPAFF
-	many	TRBJ1-1	TRBV10-3	TGTGCCATCGGTCCCCATCTTGCAACAGACACTGAAGCTTTCTTT	CAIGPHLATDTEAFF
-	-	TRBJ2-7	TRBV6-5	TGTGCCAGCAGTTACTCCGACACCTACGAGCAGTACTTC	CASSYSDTYEQYF
-	-	TRBJ2-1	TRBV2	TGTGCCAGCAAACGTCTAGCGCATGAGCAGTTCTTC	CASKRLAHEQFF
-	many	TRBJ1-5	TRBV12-3/TRBV12-4	TGTGCCAGCAGTTTTCTTGTTGGGAAACAGGCGAATCAGCCCCAGCATTTT	CASSFLVGKQANQPQHF
-	-	TRBJ2-3	TRBV5-1	TGCGCCAGCAGCTTGGGGCAGGGCTTAGATACGCAGTATTTT	CASSLGQGLDTQYF
-	many	TRBJ2-1	TRBV14	TGTGCCAGCAGCCAAAGGGGCCGGGACACTGATGAGCAGTTCTTC	CASSQRGRDTDEQFF
-	-	TRBJ2-3	TRBV6-5	TGTGCCAGCAGTTACCGGACAGTAACAGATACGCAGTATTTT	CASSYRTVTDTQYF
-	many	TRBJ2-3	TRBV12-5	TGTGCTAGTGGTTTGGGGAAACAGGAAGATACGCAGTATTTT	CASGLGKQEDTQYF
-	many	TRBJ2-1	TRBV9	TGTGCCAGCAGCGTATGGGGTAACAATGAGCAGTTCTTC	CASSVWGNNEQFF
TRBD1	few	TRBJ2-1	TRBV28	TGTGCCAGCAGCCGCGGACAGGGGCCACCCAATGAGCAGTTCTTC	CASSRGQGPPNEQFF
-	-	TRBJ2-7	TRBV24-1	TGTGCCACCAGTGAATCAGGTGTTAGCGAGCAGTACTTC	CATSESGVSEQYF